This T cell receptor (beta chain) was sequenced in a study of post-analysis software for immune sequencing data. About the study: Progressive-relapsing, secondary progressive and relapsing-remitting multiple sclerosis were among the disease courses included. Study-level results: Normalized Chao1 diversity in multiple sclerosis patients fell significantly below that of controls. Relative to controls, patients had a handful of TRBV segments at higher frequency, with TRBV5-6, TRBV5-1 and TRBV20-1 among these. Samples prepared in the same batch strongly co-clustered by F measure.

In the case of this clonotype: The antigen remains unidentified.

This CDR3 has 13 amino acids. V gave up 3 bases and J gave up 5 bases, with 9 bases separating them. Germline CDR1 reads SEHNR; CDR2 reads FQNEAQ (reference sequence). The TCR beta cDNA libraries carried unique molecular identifiers. TCRdb recomputed calls from the PCR reads with MiXCR, one row per CDR3 protein. The table lists about 500,000 distinct CDR3 sequences, roughly 45% of them singletons, with 9.5% to 13% in the top ten. The clonotype was recovered from a girl aged 5-17 years with multiple sclerosis. The sample taken for sequencing was blood. V and J are TRBV7-9 and TRBJ2-3; D is tentatively TRBD1 or TRBD2 (5 bases each). The CDR3 bases are TGTGCCAGCAGCTTGAGGGACGTAGATACGCAGTATTTT. Its protein product is CASSLRDVDTQYF.